These 14 T cell receptor beta chains came from one sample sequenced in a study of CDR3 diversity in severe acne. Via MiXCR, TCRdb re-called the PCR reads, giving one row per CDR3 protein. The table includes more than 70,000 distinct CDR3 sequences, around 54% detected once. The sequencing input was blood. The source of these receptors is a male donor with severe acne vulgaris.

Within the sample, this clonotype is medium-sized. This sequence joins TRBV20-1 and TRBJ2-7, with D tentatively TRBD1 (5 bases). Germline V gene data show CDR1 as DFQATT and CDR2 as SNEGSKA (reference sequence). V lost 8 bases and J 5 bases, leaving 16 bases between the germline ends. This CDR3 is 12 amino acids long. The CDR3 DNA reads TGCAGTCCAAGGGGCCGCTGGGACGAGCAGTACTTC. Amino acids: CSPRGRWDEQYF.

This chain connects TRBV24-1 to TRBJ2-5; no firm D call. The CDR3 loop spans 17 amino acids. Germline values: CDR1 KGHDR, CDR2 SFDVKD. V lost 4 bases, J lost 4 bases, and 21 bases lay in between. CDR3 sequence (DNA): TGTGCCACCAGTGACCGGACGTCTGAAGGCCCTCCAGAGACCCAGTACTTC. Its translation: CATSDRTSEGPPETQYF.

The chain recombines TRBV25-1 with TRBJ2-2; 9 bases line up with TRBD1. V dropped 10 bases and J dropped 4; count of bases not matched to a gene: 7. The length of the CDR3 is 14 residues. CDR1 is MGHDK and CDR2 is SYGVNS in the germline V gene. The CDR3 DNA sequence: TGTGCCATCGGCGGGACAGGGCCCACCGGGGAGCTGTTTTTT. This codes for CAIGGTGPTGELFF.

Comments on this clonotype: A much larger clone sits a single nucleotide away, making a read error possible. The V and J genes are TRBV7-2 and TRBJ2-7; no clear D gene. Germline V gives CDR1 SGHTA, CDR2 FQGNSA. V gave up 5 bases and J gave up 3 bases, with 11 bases separating them. The CDR3 has 13 amino acids. The CDR3 loop is CASSPLILYEQYV. The DNA of the CDR3 is TGTGCCAGCAGCCCATTGATCCTCTACGAGCAGTACGTC.

This clonotype was counted at least ten times. The rearrangement joins TRBV7-9 to TRBJ2-7, with 8 nucleotides matching TRBD2. The CDR3 spans 13 residues. CDR1 is SEHNR and CDR2 is FQNEAQ in the germline V gene (reference sequence). J was trimmed by 5 bases and V by 2 bases; bases with no gene match: 2. The DNA for the CDR3 is TGTGCCAGCAGCTTACTAGCGGGCGACGAGCAGTACTTC. This encodes CASSLLAGDEQYF. Using reference TRBV7-9 and TRBJ2-7 for the parts outside the CDR3, the full variable domain is DTGVSQNPRHKITKRGQNVTFRCDPISEHNRLYWYRQTLGQGPEFLTYFQNEAQLEKSRLLSDRFSAERPKGSFSTLEIQRTEQGDSAMYLCASSLLAGDEQYFGPGTRLTVT.

Of note for this clonotype: The junction departs from the called germline gene at one end, perhaps through a read error. The CDR3 protein is CGVEEDTQYF. The CDR3 coding sequence is TGCGGCGTTGAGGAAGATACGCAGTATTTT. The chain recombines TRBV29-1 with TRBJ2-3; D remains unclear. The CDR3 length is 10 residues. From germline, CDR1 is SQVTM and CDR2 ANQGSEA.

J is TRBJ1-2 and V is TRBV20-1; D remains unclear. V was trimmed by 6 bases and J by 4 bases, leaving 15 bases between them. CDR1 and CDR2 (germline): DFQATT, SNEGSKA (reference sequence). This CDR3 is 13 amino acids long. The CDR3 sequence is CSAPPGRPYGYTF. CDR3 DNA sequence: TGCAGTGCCCCTCCCGGCCGACCCTATGGCTACACCTTC.

In this sample, this clonotype turned up many times. The genes are TRBV20-1 and TRBJ2-1, with 10 nucleotides matching TRBD2. V lost 5 bases and J lost 4; bases outside the gene matches: 5. This CDR3 comprises 14 residues. The V gene's germline CDR1 is DFQATT and CDR2 SNEGSKA (reference sequence). The CDR3 DNA is TGCAGTGCTCCCACTAGCGGGGATTACAATGAGCAGTTCTTC. It is translated as CSAPTSGDYNEQFF.

This clonotype was observed many times. The chain has TRBV28 and TRBJ2-7; D perhaps matches TRBD1 (5 bases). Germline V gives CDR1 MDHEN, CDR2 SYDVKM. The CDR3 loop spans 13 amino acids. V lost 2 bases, J lost 6 bases, and 11 bases lay in between. This chain's CDR3 is CASSLGAGSEQYF. CDR3 sequence (DNA): TGTGCCAGCAGTTTAGGGGCAGGATCCGAGCAGTACTTC.

This clonotype has only one observation. The CDR3 reads CSVLGNTEAFF. CDR3 sequence (DNA): TGCAGCGTTTTGGGGAACACTGAAGCTTTCTTT. J is TRBJ1-1 and V is TRBV29-1; no clear D gene. V was clipped by 5 bases and J by 1 base, with 5 bases between them. CDR1 and CDR2 from the germline V gene are SQVTM and ANQGSEA. The CDR3 contains 11 residues.

This chain joins TRBV29-1 and TRBJ2-2; 9 nucleotides align to TRBD1. The CDR3 runs 16 residues. The J segment lost 4 bases and the V segment lost 7 bases, leaving 13 bases of the junction unmatched. Per germline, CDR1 SQVTM and CDR2 ANQGSEA. The CDR3 coding sequence is TGCAGCGCCAAAGTCGCCGGGACAGGGCTCACCGGGGAGCTGTTTTTT. Protein product: CSAKVAGTGLTGELFF.

The table lists this clonotype with many counts. The chain carries TRBV10-1 and TRBJ2-3; no definite D call. The CDR3 consists of 13 residues. Trimming removed 4 bases at V and 0 bases at J, with 5 bases between. Germline V gene data show CDR1 as WNHNN and CDR2 as SYGVQD (reference sequence). The CDR3 region is CASSGSSTDTQYF. CDR3 DNA: TGCGCCAGCAGTGGCTCTAGCACAGATACGCAGTATTTT.

In its sample, this clonotype was seen many times. The chain joins TRBV24-1 to TRBJ2-7, with 7 nucleotides matching TRBD1. The ends lost 6 bases at V and 3 bases at J; junction bases unmatched: 4. The CDR3 has 13 amino acids. The germline gives CDR1 KGHDR, CDR2 SFDVKD. The CDR3 DNA reads as TGTGCCACCAGTCCCGGACAGGACTACGAGCAGTACTTC. It yields the protein CATSPGQDYEQYF.

This clonotype was seen at least ten times. The V call is TRBV4-1, the J call TRBJ2-7; a weak D match, TRBD2 (6 bases). Germline CDR1 is MGHRA and CDR2 is YSYEKL. The CDR3 runs 15 residues. The V and J ends lost 2 bases and 2 bases respectively, with 13 bases between them. DNA of the CDR3: TGCGCCAGCAGCCAATTCGGGGACTTACCCTACGAGCAGTACTTC. Amino acid sequence: CASSQFGDLPYEQYF.